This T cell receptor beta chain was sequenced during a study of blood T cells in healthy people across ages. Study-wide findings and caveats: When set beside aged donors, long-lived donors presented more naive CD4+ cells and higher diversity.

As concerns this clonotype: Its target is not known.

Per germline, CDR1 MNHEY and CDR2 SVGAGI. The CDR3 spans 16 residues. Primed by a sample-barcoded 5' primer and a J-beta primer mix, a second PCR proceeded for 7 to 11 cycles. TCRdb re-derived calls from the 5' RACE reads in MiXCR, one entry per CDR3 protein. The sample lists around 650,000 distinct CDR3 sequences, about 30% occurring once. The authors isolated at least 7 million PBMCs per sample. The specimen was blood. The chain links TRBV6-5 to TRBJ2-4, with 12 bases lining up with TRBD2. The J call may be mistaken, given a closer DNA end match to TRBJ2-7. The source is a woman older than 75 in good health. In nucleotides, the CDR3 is TGTGCCAGCAGGATCCCGCTAGCGGGGGGGCCCAACGAGCAGTACTTC. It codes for CASRIPLAGGPNEQYF.